These 17 T cell receptor beta chains were all obtained from the same sample, sequenced in a study of blood T cells in healthy people across ages. A second PCR of roughly 7 to 11 cycles used a sample-barcoded 5' primer and a J-beta primer mix. Via MiXCR, TCRdb re-called the 5' RACE reads, giving one row per CDR3 protein. The repertoire holds 980,000 or so distinct CDR3 sequences, with about 48% as singletons. Sequencing was done on a sample of blood. The receptors originated from a man aged 25 to 40 in good health.

There are a few counts of this clonotype. The V gene is TRBV29-1, the J gene TRBJ2-1, with TRBD2 as a possible D gene (6 bases). From germline, CDR1 is SQVTM and CDR2 ANQGSEA. The V and J ends lost 7 bases and 9 bases respectively, with 19 bases between them. The CDR3 covers 13 residues. The CDR3 coding sequence is TGCAGCGCCCGGGACTTTCCCCCGGGTGAGCAGTTCTTC. This gives the protein CSARDFPPGEQFF.

The V call is TRBV6-1, the J call TRBJ2-6; possibly TRBD2 for D (6 bases). Germline V gives CDR1 MNHNS, CDR2 SASEGT. Trimming pared 9 bases from V and 1 base from J, leaving 10 bases between. CDR3 length: 14 residues. The DNA of the CDR3 is TGTGCCAGTAAGGGAGGATCTGGGGCCAACGTCCTGACTTTC. Residues: CASKGGSGANVLTF.

This clonotype has only one observation. The chain joins TRBV4-3 to TRBJ2-1, with 14 bases that match TRBD2. This CDR3 spans 15 amino acids. V dropped 6 bases and J dropped 5; count of bases not matched to a gene: 3. Looked up from germline, CDR1 is LGHNA and CDR2 is YSLEER. In DNA form, the CDR3 reads TGCGCCAGCAGGCGACTAGCGGGGGGGGACAATGAGCAGTTCTTC. Translated, it gives CASRRLAGGDNEQFF.

This clonotype appeared many times. At one of its ends the junction is not consistent with the germline gene, which may arise from a read error. The CDR3 sequence is CASSQGVYEQYF. In nucleotides, the CDR3 is TGCGCCAGCAGCCAAGGGGTTTACGAGCAGTACTTC. The chain has TRBV3-1 and TRBJ2-7; D possibly corresponds to TRBD1 (5 bases). The CDR3 contains 12 residues. Germline-derived CDR1 and CDR2 are LGHDT and YNNKEL (reference sequence).

The rearrangement joins TRBV27 to TRBJ2-5; D gene ambiguous. Trimming removed 5 bases at V and 1 base at J, with 14 bases between. Germline V gene sequence: CDR1 MNHEY, CDR2 SMNVEV (reference sequence). This CDR3 has 15 residues. DNA of the CDR3: TGTGCCAGCAGTGTGGGCCTGTTGTTCCAAGAGACCCAGTACTTC. The encoded protein is CASSVGLLFQETQYF.

This clonotype was observed a handful of times. This chain connects TRBV20-1 to TRBJ1-6; perhaps TRBD1 as D (6 bases). Germline CDR1 reads DFQATT; CDR2 reads SNEGSKA (reference sequence). This CDR3 contains 17 residues. V was shortened by 0 bases and J by 7 bases, with 19 bases between the two germline ends. CDR3 sequence: CSARDPASGGWNSPLHF. The CDR3 coding sequence is TGCAGTGCTAGAGATCCCGCTAGCGGGGGCTGGAATTCACCCCTCCACTTT.

As to this clonotype: A junction boundary mismatches the germline segment, possibly from a read error. V usage is TRBV24-1 and J usage is TRBJ2-7; 7 bases agree with TRBD2. CDR1 and CDR2 from the germline V gene are KGHDR and SFDVKD. The CDR3 length is 15 residues. For the CDR3, the DNA is TGTGCCACCAGTGACTCCCGGACTAGTCAGTACGGGCAGTACTTC. Protein sequence: CATSDSRTSQYGQYF.

The genes are TRBV5-1 and TRBJ2-3; TRBD2 matches at 9 bases. J was trimmed by 1 base and V by 3 bases; bases with no gene match: 6. The CDR3 runs to 16 residues. From germline, CDR1 is SGHRS and CDR2 YFSETQ. The CDR3 here is CASSSEASGGTDTQYF. The CDR3 DNA reads TGCGCCAGCAGCTCGGAAGCTAGCGGGGGCACAGATACGCAGTATTTT.

This clonotype was counted only a few times. J is TRBJ2-1 and V is TRBV7-2, with 10 bases fitting TRBD2. The length of the CDR3 is 18 residues. Germline trimming cut 5 bases from V and 2 bases from J; bases unmatched to any gene: 12. Germline V gene sequence: CDR1 SGHTA, CDR2 FQGNSA. CDR3 bases: TGTGCCAGCAGCCGCAGACCACCCGGGACTAGCGCCTACAATGAGCAGTTCTTC. Translation gives CASSRRPPGTSAYNEQFF.

The chain links TRBV7-9 to TRBJ2-7; D call uncertain. This CDR3 region has 14 residues. V lost 2 bases and J lost 0, with 8 bases in between. Germline CDR1 and CDR2: SEHNR and FQNEAQ (reference sequence). The CDR3 DNA follows: TGTGCCAGCAGCTTATTGCTGGGCTCCTACGAGCAGTACTTC. Protein product: CASSLLLGSYEQYF.

This clonotype was counted only a few times. V gene TRBV27 combines with J gene TRBJ1-2, with D possibly TRBD1 on 5 matching bases. The germline V gene encodes CDR1 MNHEY and CDR2 SMNVEV (reference sequence). The V end lost 3 bases, the J end lost 4 bases, and 12 bases lay between the germline ends. The CDR3 extends over 14 amino acids. Here the CDR3 DNA reads TGTGCCAGCAGTTTGCAGGGCGTGGGCTATGGCTACACCTTC. This encodes CASSLQGVGYGYTF.

V usage is TRBV7-2 and J usage is TRBJ2-2; D gene ambiguous. Germline CDR1 is SGHTA and CDR2 is FQGNSA. The CDR3 loop spans 14 amino acids. Deletions cut 3 bases from V and 4 bases from J, with 9 bases between. Written as DNA, the CDR3 is TGTGCCAGCAGCTTGGGCAGGAGCACCGGGGAGCTGTTTTTT. The encoded protein is CASSLGRSTGELFF.

This clonotype was recorded only once. The chain combines TRBV9 with TRBJ1-1; D gene unclear. The DNA matches TRBJ1-6 better at its end, which makes the J call doubtful. Per germline, CDR1 SGDLS and CDR2 YYNGEE. This CDR3 contains 15 residues. CDR3 loop: CASSGGPDALVALHF. CDR3 DNA: TGTGCCAGCAGCGGAGGCCCGGACGCACTTGTAGCCCTCCACTTT.

This clonotype was seen just once. This sequence joins TRBV6-1 and TRBJ2-2; D is ambiguous. This CDR3 spans 18 amino acids. Germline V lookup: CDR1 MNHNS, CDR2 SASEGT. V lost 1 base, J lost 2 bases, and 17 bases lay in between. The CDR3 is CASSEGVYRGFNTGELFF. In DNA form, the CDR3 reads TGTGCCAGCAGTGAAGGCGTCTATCGAGGTTTCAACACCGGGGAGCTGTTTTTT.

This chain joins TRBV6-5 and TRBJ2-7, with 13 bases matching TRBD2. The V gene end was trimmed by 0 bases and the J gene end by 6 bases; junction bases not matched to a gene: 5. The CDR3 spans 16 residues. Germline CDR1 reads MNHEY; CDR2 reads SVGAGI. The CDR3 spells CASSYSELAGGSEQYF. The CDR3 DNA reads as TGTGCCAGCAGTTACTCCGAACTAGCGGGGGGGTCCGAGCAGTACTTC.

The J gene is TRBJ2-7, the V gene TRBV11-1, with D maybe TRBD1 (6 bases). The germline V gene encodes CDR1 SGHAT and CDR2 FQDESV (reference sequence). Trimming pared 3 bases from V and 1 base from J, leaving 7 bases between. The CDR3 is 13 residues long. The CDR3 coding sequence is TGTGCCAGCAGCTTTGACAGGTCCTACGAGCAGTACTTC. This sequence encodes CASSFDRSYEQYF.

The V call is TRBV5-1, the J call TRBJ2-7; D is perhaps TRBD1 (6 bases). Germline loops: CDR1 SGHRS, CDR2 YFSETQ. The CDR3 is 15 residues long. Between the trimmed V and J ends, which lost 4 bases and 0 bases, there was a span of 14 bases. Written as DNA, the CDR3 is TGCGCCAGCAGCCCATTACCACAGGGCTCCTACGAGCAGTACTTC. Amino acid sequence: CASSPLPQGSYEQYF. The full variable domain, with the rest looked up from reference TRBV5-1 and TRBJ2-7, is KAGVTQTPRYLIKTRGQQVTLSCSPISGHRSVSWYQQTPGQGLQFLFEYFSETQRNKGNFPGRFSGRQFSNSRSEMNVSTLELGDSALYLCASSPLPQGSYEQYFGPGTRLTVT.